This paragraph reports one T cell receptor (beta chain). The record originates from a study of blood T cell repertoires in COVID-19. Study context: The United States, Italy and Spain supplied acute and convalescent COVID-19 samples. Nucleic acid was either cDNA or gDNA, and it came from T cells, B-cell-depleted T cells, or PBMCs.

Original analysis: Reference gene primers were amplified, and this amplification served to estimate nucleated cell counts. Repertoires were generated with immunoSEQ multiplex PCR, while TCRdb's copy carries only in-frame clones and drops some. The V and J calls and the clone size are those of that table, but D and trimming were determined from the DNA. The sample has under 300,000 clones; 83% are singletons. CDR1 and CDR2 from the germline V gene are LNHDA and SQIVND (reference sequence). The CDR3 covers 16 residues. J gave up 6 bases and V 0 bases, and 5 bases lay outside the gene matches. J is TRBJ1-6 and V is TRBV19, with 7 bases identical to TRBD1. The origin of this receptor is a woman between 50 and 59 years old who had recovered from COVID-19. What was sequenced was peripheral blood. CDR3 nucleotide sequence: TGTGCCAGTAGTATAGATCCTTACAGGGGTAATTCACCCCTCCACTTT. Its translation is CASSIDPYRGNSPLHF.